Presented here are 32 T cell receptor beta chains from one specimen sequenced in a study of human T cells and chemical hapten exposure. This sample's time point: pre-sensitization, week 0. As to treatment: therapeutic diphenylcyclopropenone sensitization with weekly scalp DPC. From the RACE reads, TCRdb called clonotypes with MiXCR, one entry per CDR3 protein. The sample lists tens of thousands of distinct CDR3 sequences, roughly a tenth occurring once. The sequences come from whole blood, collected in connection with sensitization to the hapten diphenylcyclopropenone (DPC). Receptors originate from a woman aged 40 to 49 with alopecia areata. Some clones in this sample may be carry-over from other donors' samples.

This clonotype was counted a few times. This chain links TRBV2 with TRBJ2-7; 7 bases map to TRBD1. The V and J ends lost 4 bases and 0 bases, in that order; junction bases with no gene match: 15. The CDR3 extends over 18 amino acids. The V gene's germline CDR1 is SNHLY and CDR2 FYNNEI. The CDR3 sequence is CASSVPEGGGPLSYEQYF. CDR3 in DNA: TGTGCCAGCAGTGTCCCCGAAGGGGGCGGGCCCCTCTCCTACGAGCAGTACTTC.

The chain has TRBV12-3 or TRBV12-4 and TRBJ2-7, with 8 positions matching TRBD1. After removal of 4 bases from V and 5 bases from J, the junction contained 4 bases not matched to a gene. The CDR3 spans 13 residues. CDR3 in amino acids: CASSSTGANEQYF. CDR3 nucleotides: TGTGCCAGCAGTTCGACAGGGGCCAACGAGCAGTACTTC.

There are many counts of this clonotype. The CDR3 DNA sequence: TGTGCCAGCAGCCAAGAGTTGACGGGTGGAAACACCATATATTTT. It translates to CASSQELTGGNTIYF. V is TRBV4-2 and J is TRBJ1-3, with D uncertain. Trimming left V 0 bases short and J 3 bases short, with 9 bases between. There are 15 residues in the CDR3. Germline-derived CDR1 and CDR2 are LGHNA and YNFKEQ.

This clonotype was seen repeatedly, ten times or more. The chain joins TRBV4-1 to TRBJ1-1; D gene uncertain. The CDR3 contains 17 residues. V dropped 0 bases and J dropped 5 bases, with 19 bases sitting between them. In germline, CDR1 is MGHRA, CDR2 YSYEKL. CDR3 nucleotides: TGCGCCAGCAGCCAAGATAGAACTGCGAATCGGTGGACTGAAGCTTTCTTT. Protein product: CASSQDRTANRWTEAFF.

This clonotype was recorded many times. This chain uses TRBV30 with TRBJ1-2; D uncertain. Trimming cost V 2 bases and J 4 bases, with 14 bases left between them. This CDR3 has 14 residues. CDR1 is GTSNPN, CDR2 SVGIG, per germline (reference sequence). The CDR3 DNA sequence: TGTGCCTGGAGTTTTCCCGGTCGCAGCTATGGCTACACCTTC. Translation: CAWSFPGRSYGYTF.

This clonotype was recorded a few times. The CDR3 here is CASSQTRLAGGDNEQFF. CDR3 DNA: TGCGCCAGCAGCCAAACTCGACTAGCGGGGGGGGACAATGAGCAGTTCTTC. This rearrangement joins TRBV4-3 to TRBJ2-1, with 14 bases that match TRBD2. CDR3 size: 17 residues. Germline CDR1 and CDR2: LGHNA and YSLEER. V was pared by 2 bases and J by 5 bases, with 5 bases of the junction left unmatched.

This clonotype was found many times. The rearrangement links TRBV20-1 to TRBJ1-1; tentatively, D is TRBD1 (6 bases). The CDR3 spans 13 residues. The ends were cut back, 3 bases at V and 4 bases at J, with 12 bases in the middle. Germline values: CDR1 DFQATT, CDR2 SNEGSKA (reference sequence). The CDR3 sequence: CSASGGQVTEAFF. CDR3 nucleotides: TGCAGTGCTAGCGGGGGGCAGGTCACTGAAGCTTTCTTT.

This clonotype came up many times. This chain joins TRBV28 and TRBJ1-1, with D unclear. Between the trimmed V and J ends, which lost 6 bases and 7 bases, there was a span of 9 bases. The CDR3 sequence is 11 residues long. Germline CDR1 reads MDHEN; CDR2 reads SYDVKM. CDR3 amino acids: CASSLRFEAFF. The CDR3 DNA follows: TGTGCCAGCAGCCTTCGTTTTGAAGCTTTCTTT.

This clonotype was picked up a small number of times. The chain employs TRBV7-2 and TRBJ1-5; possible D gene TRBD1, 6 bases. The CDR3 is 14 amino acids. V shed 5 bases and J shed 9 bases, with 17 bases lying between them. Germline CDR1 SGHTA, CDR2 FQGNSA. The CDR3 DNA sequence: TGTGCCAGCAGCCCCTCGACGGGGGGCGGGCCCCAGCATTTT. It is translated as CASSPSTGGGPQHF.

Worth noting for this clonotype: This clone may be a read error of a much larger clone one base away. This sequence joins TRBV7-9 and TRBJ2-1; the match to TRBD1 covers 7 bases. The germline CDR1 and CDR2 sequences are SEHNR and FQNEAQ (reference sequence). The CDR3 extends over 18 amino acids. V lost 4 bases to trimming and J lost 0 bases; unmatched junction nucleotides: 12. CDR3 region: CASSCLQRQGFSYNEQFF. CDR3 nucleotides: TGTGCCAGCAGCTGCCTTCAGAGACAGGGTTTCTCCTACAATGAGCAGTTCTTC.

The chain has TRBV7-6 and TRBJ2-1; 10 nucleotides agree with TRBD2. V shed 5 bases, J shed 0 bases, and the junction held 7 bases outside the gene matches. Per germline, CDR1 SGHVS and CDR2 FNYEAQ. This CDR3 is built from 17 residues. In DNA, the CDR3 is TGTGCCAGCAGCGTCGGGACTAGCGTGAGCTCCTACAATGAGCAGTTCTTC. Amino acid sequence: CASSVGTSVSSYNEQFF.

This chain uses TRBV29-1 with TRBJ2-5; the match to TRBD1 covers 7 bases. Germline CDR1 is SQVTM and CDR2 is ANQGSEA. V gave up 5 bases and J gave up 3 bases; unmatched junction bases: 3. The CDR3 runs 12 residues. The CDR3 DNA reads TGCAGCGTTAGGACAGGAAAAGAGACCCAGTACTTC. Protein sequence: CSVRTGKETQYF.

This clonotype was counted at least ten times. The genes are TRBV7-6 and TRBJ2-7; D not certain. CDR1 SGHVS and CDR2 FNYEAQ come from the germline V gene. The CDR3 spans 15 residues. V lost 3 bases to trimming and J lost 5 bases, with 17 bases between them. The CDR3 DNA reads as TGTGCCAGCAGCTTGGGGTATTCCCTCATGAACGAGCAGTACTTC. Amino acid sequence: CASSLGYSLMNEQYF.

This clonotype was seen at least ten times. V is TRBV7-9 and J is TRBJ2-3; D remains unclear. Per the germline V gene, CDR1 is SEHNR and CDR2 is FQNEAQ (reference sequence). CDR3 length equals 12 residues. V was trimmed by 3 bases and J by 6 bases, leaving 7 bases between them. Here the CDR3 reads CASSFSWDTQYF. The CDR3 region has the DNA TGTGCCAGCAGCTTCTCTTGGGATACGCAGTATTTT.

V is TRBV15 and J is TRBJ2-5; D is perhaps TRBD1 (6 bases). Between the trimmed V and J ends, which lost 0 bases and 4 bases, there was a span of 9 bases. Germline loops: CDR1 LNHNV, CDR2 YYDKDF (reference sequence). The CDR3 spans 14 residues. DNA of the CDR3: TGTGCCACCAGCAGAGATAGAGGGGGAGAGACCCAGTACTTC. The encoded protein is CATSRDRGGETQYF.

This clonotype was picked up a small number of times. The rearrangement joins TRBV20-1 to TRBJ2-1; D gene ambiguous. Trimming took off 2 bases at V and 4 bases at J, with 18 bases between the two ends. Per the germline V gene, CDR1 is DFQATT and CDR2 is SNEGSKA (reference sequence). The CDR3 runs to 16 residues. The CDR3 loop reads CSARNESWIGYNEQFF. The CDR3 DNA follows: TGCAGTGCTAGAAATGAATCTTGGATCGGATACAATGAGCAGTTCTTC.

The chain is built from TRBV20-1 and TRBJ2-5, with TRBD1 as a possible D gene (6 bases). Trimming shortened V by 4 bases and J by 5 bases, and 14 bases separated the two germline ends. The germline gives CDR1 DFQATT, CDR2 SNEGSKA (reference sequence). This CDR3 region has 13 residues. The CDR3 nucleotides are TGCAGTGCTACTACAGGGCTGGTTGAGACCCAGTACTTC. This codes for CSATTGLVETQYF.

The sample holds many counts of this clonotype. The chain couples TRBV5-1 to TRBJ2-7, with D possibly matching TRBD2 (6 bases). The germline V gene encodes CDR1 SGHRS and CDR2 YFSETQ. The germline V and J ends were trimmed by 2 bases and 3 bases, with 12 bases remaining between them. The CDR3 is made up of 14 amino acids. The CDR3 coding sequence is TGCGCCAGCAGCTTCCGTGCCGGGAGCTACGAGCAGTACTTC. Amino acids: CASSFRAGSYEQYF.

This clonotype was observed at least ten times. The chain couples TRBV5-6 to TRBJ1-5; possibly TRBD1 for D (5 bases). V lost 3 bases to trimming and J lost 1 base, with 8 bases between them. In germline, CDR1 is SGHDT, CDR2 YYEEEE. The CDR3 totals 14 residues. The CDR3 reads CASSSDSSNQPQHF. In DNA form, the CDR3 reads TGTGCCAGCAGCTCCGACAGCAGCAATCAGCCCCAGCATTTT.

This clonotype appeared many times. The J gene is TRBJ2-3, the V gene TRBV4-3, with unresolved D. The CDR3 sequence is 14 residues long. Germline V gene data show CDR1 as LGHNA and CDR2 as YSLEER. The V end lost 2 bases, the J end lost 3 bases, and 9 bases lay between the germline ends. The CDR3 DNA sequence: TGCGCCAGCAGCCAATGGCTAGTGACAGATACGCAGTATTTT. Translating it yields CASSQWLVTDTQYF.

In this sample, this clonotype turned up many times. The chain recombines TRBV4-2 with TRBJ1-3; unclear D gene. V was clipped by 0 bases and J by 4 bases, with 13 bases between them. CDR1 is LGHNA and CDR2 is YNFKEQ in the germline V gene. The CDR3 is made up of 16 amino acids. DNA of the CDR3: TGTGCCAGCAGCCAAGATGGATTAGGGTACGGAAACACCATATATTTT. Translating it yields CASSQDGLGYGNTIYF.

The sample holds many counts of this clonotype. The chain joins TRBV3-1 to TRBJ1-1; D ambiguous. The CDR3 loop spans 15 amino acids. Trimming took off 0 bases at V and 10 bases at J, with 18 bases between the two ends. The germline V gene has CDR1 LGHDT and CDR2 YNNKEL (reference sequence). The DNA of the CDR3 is TGTGCCAGCAGCCAAGAGGCCGGACGGAGTAGGGCAGCTTTCTTT. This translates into CASSQEAGRSRAAFF.

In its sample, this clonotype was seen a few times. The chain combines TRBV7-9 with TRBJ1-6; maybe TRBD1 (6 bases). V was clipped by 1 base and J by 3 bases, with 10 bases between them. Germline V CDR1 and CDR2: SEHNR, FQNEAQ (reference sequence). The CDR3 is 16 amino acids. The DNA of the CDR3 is TGTGCCAGCAGCTTAGGGGTAGGGGGCTATAATTCACCCCTCCACTTT. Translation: CASSLGVGGYNSPLHF.

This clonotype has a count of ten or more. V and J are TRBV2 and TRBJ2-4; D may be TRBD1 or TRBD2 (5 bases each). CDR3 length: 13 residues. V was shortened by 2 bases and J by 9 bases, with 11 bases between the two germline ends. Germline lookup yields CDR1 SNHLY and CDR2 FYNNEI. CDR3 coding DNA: TGTGCCAGCAGTGAAAAGCCCGGGGCCATTCAGTACTTC. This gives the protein CASSEKPGAIQYF. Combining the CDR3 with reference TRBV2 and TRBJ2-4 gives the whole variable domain EPEVTQTPSHQVTQMGQEVILRCVPISNHLYFYWYRQILGQKVEFLVSFYNNEISEKSEIFDDQFSVERPDGSNFTLKIRSTKLEDSAMYFCASSEKPGAIQYFGAGTRLSVL.

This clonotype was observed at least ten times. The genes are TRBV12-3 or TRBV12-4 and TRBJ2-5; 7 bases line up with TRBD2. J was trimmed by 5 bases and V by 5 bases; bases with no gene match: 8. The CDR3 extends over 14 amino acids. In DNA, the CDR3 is TGTGCCAGCAGTACTAGTGGGGGAGGGGAGACCCAGTACTTC. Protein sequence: CASSTSGGGETQYF.

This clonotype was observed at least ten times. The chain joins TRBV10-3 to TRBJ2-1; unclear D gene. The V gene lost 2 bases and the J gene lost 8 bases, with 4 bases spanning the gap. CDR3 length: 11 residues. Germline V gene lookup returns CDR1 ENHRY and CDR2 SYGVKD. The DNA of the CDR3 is TGTGCCATCAGTGAGGGGGATGAGCAGTTCTTC. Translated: CAISEGDEQFF.

This chain's CDR3 is CASSLARSGVGTQYF. The CDR3 DNA sequence: TGTGCCAGCAGCCTGGCCCGCTCGGGGGTGGGTACGCAGTATTTT. The chain has TRBV7-2 and TRBJ2-3; TRBD2 might be the D (6 bases). V dropped 5 bases and J dropped 8 bases, with 20 bases sitting between them. This CDR3 contains 15 residues. Germline V gene sequence: CDR1 SGHTA, CDR2 FQGNSA.

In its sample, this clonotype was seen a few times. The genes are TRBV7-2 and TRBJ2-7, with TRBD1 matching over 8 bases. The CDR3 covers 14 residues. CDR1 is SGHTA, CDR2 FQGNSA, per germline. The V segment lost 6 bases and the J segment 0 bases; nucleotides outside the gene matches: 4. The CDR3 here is CASRLTGGSYEQYF. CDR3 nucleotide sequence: TGTGCCAGCAGGTTAACAGGGGGCTCCTACGAGCAGTACTTC. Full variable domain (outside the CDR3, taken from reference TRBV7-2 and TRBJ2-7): GAGVSQSPSNKVTEKGKDVELRCDPISGHTALYWYRQSLGQGLEFLIYFQGNSAPDKSGLPSDRFSAERTGGSVSTLTIQRTQQEDSAVYLCASRLTGGSYEQYFGPGTRLTVT.

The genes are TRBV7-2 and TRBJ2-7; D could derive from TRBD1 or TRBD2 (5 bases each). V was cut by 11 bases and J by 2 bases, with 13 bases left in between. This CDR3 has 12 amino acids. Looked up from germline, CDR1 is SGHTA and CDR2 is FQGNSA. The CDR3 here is CASRDATYEQYF. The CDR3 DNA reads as TGTGCCTCCCGGGACGCTACCTACGAGCAGTACTTC.

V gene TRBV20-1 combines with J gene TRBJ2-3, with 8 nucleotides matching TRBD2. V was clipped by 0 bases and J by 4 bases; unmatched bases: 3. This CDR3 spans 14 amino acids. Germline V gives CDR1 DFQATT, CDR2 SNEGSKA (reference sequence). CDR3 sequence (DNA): TGCAGTGCTAGAGATATAGCGGGGTCAGATACGCAGTATTTT. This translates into CSARDIAGSDTQYF.

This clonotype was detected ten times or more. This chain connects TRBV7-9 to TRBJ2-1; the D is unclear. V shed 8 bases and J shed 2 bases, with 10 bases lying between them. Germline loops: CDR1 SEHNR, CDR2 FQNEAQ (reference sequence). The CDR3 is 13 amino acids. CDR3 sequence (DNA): TGTGCCAGCGGAGTGTCGGCCTACAATGAGCAGTTCTTC. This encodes CASGVSAYNEQFF.

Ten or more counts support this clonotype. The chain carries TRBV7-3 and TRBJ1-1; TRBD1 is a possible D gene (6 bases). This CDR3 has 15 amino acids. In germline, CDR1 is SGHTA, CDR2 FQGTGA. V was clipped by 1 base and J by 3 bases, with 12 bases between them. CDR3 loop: CASSLRGEGDTEAFF. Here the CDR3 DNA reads TGTGCCAGCAGCTTAAGAGGGGAGGGGGACACTGAAGCTTTCTTT.